A selection of T cell receptor beta chains follows, all from one sample in a study of graft-versus-host responses after intestinal transplantation. Method: immunoSEQ multiplex PCR; TCRdb's copy keeps in-frame clones and lacks some. The table includes about 12,000 clones, less than 85% detected once. Sequenced here: PBMCs, sampled roughly 310 days after intestinal transplant. These receptors came from a human patient who received an intestinal transplant, so some T cells may come from the graft donor. The CDR3 runs from the conserved cysteine through the conserved F or W. The D gene is left open where the match is weak. Clone size, where shown, is once, few, many, or a class for clones that have expanded.

DNA,CDR3,D,J,size,V
TGTGCCAGTAGTCCCCGGGACAGGGGTGGAGAGACCCAGTACTTC,CASSPRDRGGETQYF,TRBD1,TRBJ2-5,.,TRBV19
TGTGCCATCAGTGAGTCGCTAGCGGGCCGCCGGGAGCAGTACTTC,CAISESLAGRREQYF,TRBD2,TRBJ2-7,few,TRBV10-3
TGTGCCATCAGTGGGGGGTGGTATGGCTACACCTTC,CAISGGWYGYTF,.,TRBJ1-2,.,TRBV10-3
TGTGCCAGCAGCTTAGATCTCTTGACCGGGAACACCGGGGAGCTGTTTTTT,CASSLDLLTGNTGELFF,.,TRBJ2-2,.,TRBV11-2
TGTGCCAGCAGCTCGGGACTAGCGGGGAGAAGGGGCTCCTACAATGAGCAGTTCTTC,CASSSGLAGRRGSYNEQFF,TRBD2,TRBJ2-1,.,TRBV5-6
TGTGCCAGCAGCTTTTCAGGCTCTGGAAACACCATATATTTT,CASSFSGSGNTIYF,.,TRBJ1-3,.,TRBV7-2
TGTGCCAGCAGCTTGAAGACAGGGGCTAGATCACCCCTCCACTTT,CASSLKTGARSPLHF,TRBD1,TRBJ1-6,.,TRBV28
TGTGCTAGTGGTGGGACAGTTAATCAGCCCCAGCATTTT,CASGGTVNQPQHF,TRBD1,TRBJ1-5,few,TRBV12-5
TGTGCCAGCAGCCTTCGGGGTACTGAAGCTTTCTTT,CASSLRGTEAFF,.,TRBJ1-1,few,TRBV5-6
TGTGCCAGCAGCGTAGGACAGGTTAATTCACCCCTCCACTTT,CASSVGQVNSPLHF,.,TRBJ1-6,.,TRBV9
TGTGCCAGCAGTGAGCCGATGAACACTGAAGCTTTCTTT,CASSEPMNTEAFF,.,TRBJ1-1,.,TRBV6-1
TGTGCCAGCAGTGAACAGGGGGTAGGGGCAAGTAATGGCTACACCTTC,CASSEQGVGASNGYTF,TRBD1,TRBJ1-2,.,TRBV6-1
TGTGCCACCCGAGGGGGGAGTTCCTACAATGAGCAGTTCTTC,CATRGGSSYNEQFF,.,TRBJ2-1,.,TRBV28
TGTGCCAGCATCCAGGGGCAGAACACCGGGGAGCTGTTTTTT,CASIQGQNTGELFF,.,TRBJ2-2,few,TRBV7-9
TGTGCCAGCAGGGGTGGGACCCCTAGCTCCTACGAGCAGTACTTC,CASRGGTPSSYEQYF,.,TRBJ2-7,.,TRBV6-1
TGTGCCAGCAGCCGACTAGCGGAGTCCTACGAGCAGTACTTC,CASSRLAESYEQYF,TRBD2,TRBJ2-7,.,TRBV28
TGCGCCAGCAGCCAAGGGAGGTACACAGATACGCAGTATTTT,CASSQGRYTDTQYF,.,TRBJ2-3,.,TRBV4-3
TGTGCCAGCAGCTTGAAGATTTGGAGGAACACTGAAGCTTTCTTT,CASSLKIWRNTEAFF,.,TRBJ1-1,few,TRBV7-3
TGTGCCAGCAGGACCCGGGACAGCAGTAGGCGCTACACCTTC,CASRTRDSSRRYTF,TRBD1,TRBJ1-2,once,TRBV6-1
TGTGCCAGTAGTATGGTGGCAGCGCGGACTGAAGCTTTCTTT,CASSMVAARTEAFF,.,TRBJ1-1,.,TRBV19
TGTGCCAGTAGTACCGGACTAGCGGGAGAGTATACGACAGATACGCAGTATTTT,CASSTGLAGEYTTDTQYF,TRBD2,TRBJ2-3,.,TRBV19
TGTGCCAGCAGTTACGGACAGGGGAACACTGAAGCTTTCTTT,CASSYGQGNTEAFF,TRBD1,TRBJ1-1,.,TRBV6-5
TGTGCCAGCAGTCCCTGGGACTCCCGCTACGAGCAGTACTTC,CASSPWDSRYEQYF,.,TRBJ2-7,few,TRBV27
TGTGCCAGCAGTGAATTTATAGCGGGAGGGACAGATACGCAGTATTTT,CASSEFIAGGTDTQYF,TRBD2,TRBJ2-3,.,TRBV6-1
TGTGCCAGCAGAAGCCACACAGGGGGCACTGAAGCTTTCTTT,CASRSHTGGTEAFF,TRBD1,TRBJ1-1,.,TRBV6-4
TGTGCCAGCAGCGTAGGGGGCGGGAGCTCCTACAATGAGCAGTTCTTC,CASSVGGGSSYNEQFF,TRBD2,TRBJ2-1,.,TRBV9
TGTGCCAGCAGCCCGGGGGGGACTCGCAATGAGCAGTTCTTC,CASSPGGTRNEQFF,TRBD2,TRBJ2-1,.,TRBV7-9
TGTGCCAGTAGTATTTCTCGCAGTAACACTGAAGCTTTCTTT,CASSISRSNTEAFF,.,TRBJ1-1,.,TRBV19
TGCGCCAGCAGCCACCCGGGCTCCGACCTGGGGCAGCCCCAGCATTTT,CASSHPGSDLGQPQHF,.,TRBJ1-5,.,TRBV4-1
TGTGCCAGCAGCCAGGAGGCCTACGAGCAGTACTTC,CASSQEAYEQYF,.,TRBJ2-7,.,TRBV11-2
TGTGCCAGCAGTTACCTCGGGACAGACTATAATTCACCCCTCCACTTT,CASSYLGTDYNSPLHF,TRBD1,TRBJ1-6,.,TRBV6-5
TGTGCCAGCAGTGCCATTGGACAGGATCGTGGCTACACCTTC,CASSAIGQDRGYTF,TRBD1,TRBJ1-2,.,TRBV25-1
TGCGCCAGCAGCCAAGATCCAGGGATCTACGAGCAGTACTTC,CASSQDPGIYEQYF,.,TRBJ2-7,.,TRBV4-3
TGTGCCAGCAGCCCTCCGGGGGGAACAGGGAATCAGCCCCAGCATTTT,CASSPPGGTGNQPQHF,.,TRBJ1-5,.,TRBV28
TGTGCCAGCAGTGTTGGGACAGGGGTAAACGAGCAGTACTTC,CASSVGTGVNEQYF,TRBD1,TRBJ2-7,.,TRBV2
TGTGCCAGCAGTTTAGCGGGCGGCTCCTACGAGCAGTACTTC,CASSLAGGSYEQYF,.,TRBJ2-7,.,TRBV28
TGTGCCATCAGTGAATCGCCCACTAAGGCGGGAGGAGTCGCAGATACGCAGTATTTT,CAISESPTKAGGVADTQYF,TRBD2,TRBJ2-3,once,TRBV10-3
TGTGCCAGCAGCGTAGGTTCGGGGTTAGGCTACGAGCAGTACTTC,CASSVGSGLGYEQYF,.,TRBJ2-7,.,TRBV9
TGTGCCAGTAGGCGGGACGGCCAGTTGAACACTGAAGCTTTCTTT,CASRRDGQLNTEAFF,.,TRBJ1-1,.,TRBV19
TGTGCCAGCAGAAAACTAGCGGAGCGGAGCACAGATACGCAGTATTTT,CASRKLAERSTDTQYF,TRBD2,TRBJ2-3,.,TRBV5-4
TGTGCCAGCAGTTTATTGACTAGCGGGATAAACACCGGGGAGCTGTTTTTT,CASSLLTSGINTGELFF,TRBD2,TRBJ2-2,.,TRBV27
TGTGCCAGTAGTATGAACTATGGGGAGCCCCAGCATTTT,CASSMNYGEPQHF,.,TRBJ1-5,.,TRBV19
TGTGCCAGCAGCTTAGAGGGGTCCCCAACGGGGGGCTACACCTTC,CASSLEGSPTGGYTF,.,TRBJ1-2,.,TRBV7-2
TGTGCCAGCAGACTCCTATTGGAGGACACTGAAGCTTTCTTT,CASRLLLEDTEAFF,.,TRBJ1-1,.,TRBV6-1
TGTGCCAGCAGCTTGGGACTAGCGGTCTACGAGCAGTACTTC,CASSLGLAVYEQYF,TRBD2,TRBJ2-7,.,TRBV5-4